This T cell receptor beta chain was captured in a study of blood T cells in healthy people across ages (dated by TCRdb to about 2015). Looking at the study overall: Template switching captured roughly one uniquely barcoded TCR beta cDNA molecule per two T cells in model experiments. Age-related changes in TCR beta repertoire diversity were measured in the study by deep sequencing normalized with unique cDNA molecular identifiers. Four age groups were formed from the donors: young (average about 16 years), middle-aged (approximately 40), aged (62) and long-lived (about 75). Two additional independent replicas of 1 million unique cDNA reads from the same blood draw were analyzed for two donors (one aged 18 to 30 and one aged 80 or older). To avoid experimental bias, donors of different ages were distributed randomly across sequencing lanes.

To prepare the library, 5' RACE was applied. Sequencing took place on an Illumina HiSeq 2500. The second PCR ran for about 6 to 11 cycles and used a J-beta primer mix along with a sample-barcoded 5' primer. A unique molecular identifier was introduced onto each TCR beta cDNA molecule by a template-switch 5' adaptor carrying 12 random nucleotides. Each sample yielded at least 2.5 million CDR3-containing paired-end reads. First-strand cDNA was synthesized from all RNA with the Mint cDNA synthesis kit, primed by a TRBC-specific oligonucleotide. Following uracil-DNA glycosylase treatment, all cDNA underwent a first 18-cycle PCR with the universal primers M1SS and BC2_uni_R. The paper's data handling went like this. Normalization of each sample was performed by random selection of 1 million high-quality reads, each carrying a distinct molecular identifier. Instead of being binned into consensus sequences, reads that shared molecular identifiers were thrown out. MiTCR, run with a Q25 quality threshold and the strictest error-elimination algorithm, handled CDR3 identification, clonotype clustering and error correction. A nonparametric unseen species model using Euler transformation provided a lower-bound estimate of total TCR beta diversity. TCRdb itself trimmed the public reads at Q25 with fastp, ran MiXCR and retained productive beta chains. Entries that share a CDR3 protein sequence are merged under the most common genes and DNA. What appears here as the V and J calls and clone size reflects TCRdb's work, not the paper's. The sample has 850,000 to 950,000 distinct CDR3 sequences on record, about 30% of them singletons. In total, the top ten clones hold 17% of the sample.

Overall results and qualifications from the work: The percentage of naive T cells measured by flow cytometry correlated strongly with observed TCR beta diversity. Bulk unsorted PBMC profiling prevented conclusive comparison of naive and antigen-experienced compartments. Because the CMV infection status of the donors was unknown, age-related changes in expanded clonotypes may potentially have been confounded. Estimates of total diversity from one million sequenced T cells were regarded as lower bounds and underestimates. As age increased, observed TCR beta diversity per million T cells dropped in a roughly linear way, and a significant reduction was already evident by age around 41. Compared with the aged group, the long-lived group had more naive CD4+ T cells, fewer expanded clones and increased TCR diversity, suggesting age selection.

In its sample, this clonotype was seen a few times. Its antigen is still unknown. This may come from a read error, since a much larger clone is one base off. Donors were around 37 systemically healthy Caucasian individuals from Russia aged about 6 to 100 years. Approximately 9.3 milliliters of peripheral blood were collected from each donor into EDTA-treated Vacutainer tubes. Ficoll-Paque density-gradient centrifugation was used to isolate PBMCs, with at least 7 million per sample. Trizol reagent was used to extract total RNA from PBMCs, with at least 5 micrograms per sample. Naive CD45RAhigh/CD27high T cell percentages were measured by flow cytometry on a PBMC aliquot from every donor. This sequence originates from a woman over 75 in good health. The material sequenced was blood.

The CDR3 has the sequence CAISEGRVWNEQYF. The DNA sequence is as follows: TGTGCCATCAGTGAAGGCAGGGTCTGGAATGAGCAGTACTTC. The chain couples TRBV10-3 to TRBJ2-5, and perhaps TRBD1 as D gene, on 5 matching bases. Between the V and J ends, shortened by 3 bases and 11 bases respectively, the junction contains 19 bases. Reading from cysteine to phenylalanine, the CDR3 counts 14 amino acids. The entry retains the CDR3 DNA only, 42 bases that are in frame from base 1. CDR1 and CDR2 are drawn from the germline V gene: ENHRY, SYGVKD.